The 21 T cell receptor beta chains presented below share a single source sample, sequenced in a study of blood T cell repertoires in COVID-19. Some clones are missing from TCRdb's copy, which holds only in-frame ones; the method was immunoSEQ multiplex PCR. Of some 130,000 clones listed, about 76% were seen once; the top ten hold around a fifth. The sample consisted of peripheral blood. All receptors derive from a man at least 80 years old with acute or convalescent COVID-19.

This clone was counted a few times. V usage is TRBV11-1 and J usage is TRBJ2-7, with 8 bases identical to TRBD1. V lost 2 bases to trimming and J lost 4 bases; unmatched junction nucleotides: 1. The germline V gene has CDR1 SGHAT and CDR2 FQDESV (reference sequence). The CDR3 runs to 13 residues. The CDR3 here is CASSLYRGYEQYF. In nucleotides, the CDR3 is TGTGCCAGCAGCTTATACAGGGGGTACGAGCAGTACTTC.

The chain combines TRBV6-5 with TRBJ2-1, with 11 bases aligning to TRBD2. Germline V gives CDR1 MNHEY, CDR2 SVGAGI. V gave up 7 bases and J gave up 2 bases; unmatched junction bases: 4. This CDR3 comprises 15 residues. The CDR3 sequence is CASNLLAGAYNEQFF. CDR3 sequence (DNA): TGTGCCAGCAATCTACTAGCGGGGGCCTACAATGAGCAGTTCTTC.

V usage is TRBV11-2 and J usage is TRBJ2-5; no reliable D call. Germline CDR1 SGHAT, CDR2 FQNNGV. This CDR3 contains 12 residues. Trimming removed 3 bases at V and 4 bases at J, with 6 bases between. In DNA, the CDR3 is TGTGCCAGCAGCTTTAGAGGAGAGACCCAGTACTTC. Encoded protein: CASSFRGETQYF.

The V gene is TRBV10-3, the J gene TRBJ2-7, with 9 bases aligning to TRBD1. This CDR3 contains 15 residues. Losses at the gene ends were 6 bases for V and 5 bases for J; bases not matched to a gene: 11. Germline V gene lookup returns CDR1 ENHRY and CDR2 SYGVKD. The CDR3 bases are TGTGCCATCAGGGACGGGACAGGGCCTATCGACGAGCAGTACTTC. Amino acids: CAIRDGTGPIDEQYF.

The chain joins TRBV6-2 or TRBV6-3 to TRBJ2-3; 9 bases match TRBD1. CDR1 and CDR2 from the germline V gene are MNHEY and SVGEGT. This CDR3 is built from 16 residues. The V segment lost 2 bases and the J segment 6 bases; nucleotides outside the gene matches: 9. CDR3 in amino acids: CASSYPPGQGLDTQYF. The DNA for the CDR3 is TGTGCCAGCAGTTACCCTCCGGGACAGGGACTGGATACGCAGTATTTT.

J is TRBJ2-3 and V is TRBV5-8; D perhaps matches TRBD2 (5 bases). V lost 0 bases, J lost 0 bases, and 14 bases lay in between. The germline V gene encodes CDR1 SGHTS and CDR2 YDEGEE. The CDR3 is 17 residues long. CDR3 in DNA: TGTGCCAGCAGCTTGGAATCTCGCGGGCCTAGCACAGATACGCAGTATTTT. Its protein product is CASSLESRGPSTDTQYF.

A few counts support this clone. The rearrangement uses TRBV11-2 and TRBJ2-2; D is possibly TRBD2 (5 bases). Germline V gene data show CDR1 as SGHAT and CDR2 as FQNNGV. Trimming removed 2 bases at V and 4 bases at J, with 11 bases between. This CDR3 is built from 15 residues. The CDR3 nucleotides read TGTGCCAGCAGCTTAAGGGCGAGCGGCACCGGGGAGCTGTTTTTT. It yields the protein CASSLRASGTGELFF.

The V gene is TRBV6-6, the J gene TRBJ1-5, with TRBD1 identical over 9 bases. The ends lost 5 bases at V and 6 bases at J; junction bases unmatched: 5. The germline V gene has CDR1 MNHNY and CDR2 SVGAGI (reference sequence). The CDR3 spans 14 residues. CDR3 sequence (DNA): TGTGCCAGCAGTACAGGGGGCTCCCCTCAGCCCCAGCATTTT. It yields the protein CASSTGGSPQPQHF.

The chain links TRBV7-2 to TRBJ1-1; 8 positions agree with TRBD1. Unmatched junction bases numbered 3, after V lost 7 bases and J lost 2 bases. This CDR3 region has 13 residues. Germline CDR1 is SGHTA and CDR2 is FQGNSA. The CDR3 DNA sequence: TGTGCCAGCAACGACAGGGGAAACACTGAAGCTTTCTTT. It yields the protein CASNDRGNTEAFF.

The chain carries TRBV2 and TRBJ2-3, with D perhaps matching TRBD1 (6 bases). The CDR3 consists of 16 residues. Deletions cut 6 bases from V and 3 bases from J, with 19 bases between. Looked up from germline, CDR1 is SNHLY and CDR2 is FYNNEI. CDR3 amino acids: CASSGGSGRGTDTQYF. Written as DNA, the CDR3 is TGTGCCAGCAGCGGTGGATCCGGCAGGGGTACAGATACGCAGTATTTT.

The chain uses TRBV7-2 and TRBJ2-5, with D tentatively TRBD1 (5 bases). Germline V gives CDR1 SGHTA, CDR2 FQGNSA. This CDR3 contains 14 residues. V shed 5 bases and J shed 5 bases, with 15 bases lying between them. The CDR3 spells CASSPGPEWETQYF. CDR3 nucleotide sequence: TGTGCCAGCAGCCCAGGGCCCGAGTGGGAGACCCAGTACTTC.

This chain connects TRBV11-3 to TRBJ2-7; D is perhaps TRBD1 (6 bases). The CDR3 extends over 15 amino acids. CDR1 is SGHNT and CDR2 is YENEEA in the germline V gene. The ends were cut back, 5 bases at V and 4 bases at J, with 18 bases in the middle. CDR3 region: CASSPPSGTQYEQYF. CDR3 sequence (DNA): TGTGCCAGCAGCCCCCCATCCGGGACACAGTACGAGCAGTACTTC.

The chain employs TRBV2 and TRBJ2-7, with D unresolved. Trimming took 7 bases from V and 6 from J, leaving 13 bases between them. Per germline, CDR1 SNHLY and CDR2 FYNNEI. The length of the CDR3 is 12 residues. CDR3 residues: CASKRLLGEQYF. The CDR3 coding sequence is TGTGCCAGCAAGAGGTTATTAGGCGAGCAGTACTTC.

The table lists this clone with a few counts. The chain employs TRBV18 and TRBJ1-1; TRBD1 matches at 7 bases. Unmatched junction bases numbered 5, after V lost 1 base and J lost 3 bases. Germline V gene lookup returns CDR1 KGHSH and CDR2 LQKENI. The length of the CDR3 is 15 residues. CDR3 DNA sequence: TGTGCCAGCTCACCACTTCGACAGGGTGACACTGAAGCTTTCTTT. The encoded protein is CASSPLRQGDTEAFF.

The J gene is TRBJ1-1, the V gene TRBV2, with D tentatively TRBD1 (6 bases). This CDR3 is 14 amino acids long. With 6 bases removed from V and 4 bases from J, the gap between germline ends came to 15 bases. Germline-derived CDR1 and CDR2 are SNHLY and FYNNEI. The CDR3 reads CASRAGGGGTEAFF. CDR3 bases: TGTGCCAGCAGGGCGGGAGGGGGAGGCACTGAAGCTTTCTTT.

This chain connects TRBV5-1 to TRBJ2-3, with 12 positions matching TRBD2. The CDR3 is 17 residues long. The germline V gene encodes CDR1 SGHRS and CDR2 YFSETQ. The junction had 11 bases not matched to a gene; V was cut back by 4 bases and J by 5 bases. The CDR3 loop reads CASSTGLAGHEIDTQYF. DNA of the CDR3: TGCGCCAGCAGCACGGGACTAGCGGGCCATGAGATAGATACGCAGTATTTT.

The chain is built from TRBV19 and TRBJ2-4; 10 nucleotides line up with TRBD1. Germline-derived CDR1 and CDR2 are LNHDA and SQIVND (reference sequence). The V segment lost 5 bases and the J segment 7 bases; nucleotides outside the gene matches: 11. This CDR3 is built from 16 residues. This CDR3 reads CASSLSYRDRGNIQYF. CDR3 bases: TGTGCCAGTAGTTTGTCGTACCGGGACAGGGGTAACATTCAGTACTTC.

The chain joins TRBV23-1 to TRBJ1-5; TRBD1 might be the D (5 bases). TRBV23-1 falls under the ORF class, with uncertain function. Trimming cost V 2 bases and J 1 base, with 21 bases left between them. The CDR3 is 19 amino acids. CDR3 loop: CASSQPDRGDSFSNQPQHF. The CDR3 nucleotides are TGCGCCAGCAGTCAACCAGACCGCGGTGACAGTTTCAGCAATCAGCCCCAGCATTTT.

V usage is TRBV6-2 or TRBV6-3 and J usage is TRBJ2-7; tentative D call: TRBD2 (6 bases). The V gene lost 7 bases and the J gene lost 7 bases, with 17 bases spanning the gap. This CDR3 comprises 13 residues. The germline V gene encodes CDR1 MNHEY and CDR2 SVGEGT. The CDR3 nucleotides are TGTGCCAGCAACCCCTCGGGGCGGGGAGAGCAGTACTTC. Its translation: CASNPSGRGEQYF.

The chain links TRBV7-2 to TRBJ2-7; maybe TRBD2 (6 bases). The CDR3 contains 13 residues. Germline V gene sequence: CDR1 SGHTA, CDR2 FQGNSA. V was cut by 5 bases and J by 6 bases, with 14 bases left in between. CDR3 coding DNA: TGTGCCAGCAGCCCTACGGGACTGCTCGAGCAGTACTTC. Amino acid sequence: CASSPTGLLEQYF.

The gene calls are TRBV7-9 and TRBJ2-2; a possible D gene is TRBD1 (6 bases). Germline CDR1 SEHNR, CDR2 FQNEAQ (reference sequence). This CDR3 comprises 17 residues. V was clipped by 1 base and J by 5 bases, with 17 bases between them. The CDR3 sequence is CASSLDLGTPETGELFF. CDR3 DNA: TGTGCCAGCAGCTTAGATTTAGGGACACCCGAAACCGGGGAGCTGTTTTTT.